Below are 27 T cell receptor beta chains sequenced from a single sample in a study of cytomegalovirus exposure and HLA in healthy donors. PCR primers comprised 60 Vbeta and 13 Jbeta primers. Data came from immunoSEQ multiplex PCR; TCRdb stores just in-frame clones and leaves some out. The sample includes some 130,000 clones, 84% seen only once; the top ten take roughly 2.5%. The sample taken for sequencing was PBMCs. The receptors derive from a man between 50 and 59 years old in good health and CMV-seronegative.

DNA for the CDR3: TGTGCCAGTAGTACCCTCCCCTGGGCATTCCACGAGCAGTACTTC. Protein sequence: CASSTLPWAFHEQYF. V usage is TRBV19 and J usage is TRBJ2-7; D is uncertain. Germline CDR1 LNHDA, CDR2 SQIVND (reference sequence). CDR3 length equals 15 residues. V lost 4 bases and J 5 bases, leaving 18 bases between the germline ends.

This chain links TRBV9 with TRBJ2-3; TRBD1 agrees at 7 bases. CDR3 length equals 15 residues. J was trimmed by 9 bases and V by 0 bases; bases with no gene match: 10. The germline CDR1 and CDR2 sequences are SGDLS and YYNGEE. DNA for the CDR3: TGTGCCAGCAGCGTAGGACAGGGCCACTCGTTGACGCAGTATTTT. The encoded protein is CASSVGQGHSLTQYF.

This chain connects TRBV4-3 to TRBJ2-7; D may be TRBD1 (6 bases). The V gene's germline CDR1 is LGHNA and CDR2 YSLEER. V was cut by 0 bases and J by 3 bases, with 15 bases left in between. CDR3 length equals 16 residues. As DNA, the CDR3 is TGCGCCAGCAGCCAAGATCTGTGGACAGCGTACTACGAGCAGTACTTC. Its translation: CASSQDLWTAYYEQYF.

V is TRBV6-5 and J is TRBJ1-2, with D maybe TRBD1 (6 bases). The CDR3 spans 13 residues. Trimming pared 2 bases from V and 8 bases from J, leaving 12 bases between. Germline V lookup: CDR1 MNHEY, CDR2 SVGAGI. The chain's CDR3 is CASSYTQGNGYTF. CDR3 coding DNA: TGTGCCAGCAGTTACACACAGGGAAACGGCTACACCTTC.

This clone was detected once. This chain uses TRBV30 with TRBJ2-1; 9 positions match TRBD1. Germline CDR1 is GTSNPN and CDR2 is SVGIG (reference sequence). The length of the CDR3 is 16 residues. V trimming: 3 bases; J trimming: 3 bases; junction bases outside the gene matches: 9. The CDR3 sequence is CAWSPKGQGIYNEQFF. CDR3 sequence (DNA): TGTGCCTGGAGCCCTAAGGGACAGGGCATCTACAATGAGCAGTTCTTC.

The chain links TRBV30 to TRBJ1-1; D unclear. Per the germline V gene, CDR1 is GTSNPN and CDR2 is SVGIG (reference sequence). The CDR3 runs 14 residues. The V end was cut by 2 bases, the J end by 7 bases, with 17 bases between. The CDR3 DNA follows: TGTGCCTGGAGTACCCCGCCGGGATGGGATGAAGCTTTCTTT. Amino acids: CAWSTPPGWDEAFF. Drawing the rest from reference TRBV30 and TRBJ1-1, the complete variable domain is SQTIHQWPATLVQPVGSPLSLECTVEGTSNPNLYWYRQAAGRGLQLLFYSVGIGQISSEVPQNLSASRPQDRQFILSSKKLLLSDSGFYLCAWSTPPGWDEAFFGQGTRLTVV.

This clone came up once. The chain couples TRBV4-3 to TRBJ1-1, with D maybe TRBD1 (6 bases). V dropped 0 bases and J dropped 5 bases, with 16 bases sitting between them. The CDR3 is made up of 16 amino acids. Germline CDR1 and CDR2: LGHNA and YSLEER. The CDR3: CASSQDRGGGATEAFF. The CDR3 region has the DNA TGCGCCAGCAGCCAAGATCGGGGAGGGGGAGCAACTGAAGCTTTCTTT.

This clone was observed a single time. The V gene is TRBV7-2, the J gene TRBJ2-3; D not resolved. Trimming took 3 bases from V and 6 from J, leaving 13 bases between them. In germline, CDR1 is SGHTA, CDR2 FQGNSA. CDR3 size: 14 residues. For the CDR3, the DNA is TGTGCCAGCAGCTTGGCCAGCCTAGTGGATACGCAGTATTTT. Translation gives CASSLASLVDTQYF.

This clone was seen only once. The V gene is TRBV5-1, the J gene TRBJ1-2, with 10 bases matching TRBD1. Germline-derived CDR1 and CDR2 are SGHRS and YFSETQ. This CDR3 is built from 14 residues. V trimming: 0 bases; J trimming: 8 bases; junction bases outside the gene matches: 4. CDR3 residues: CASSLGQGAGGYTF. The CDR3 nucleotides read TGCGCCAGCAGCTTGGGACAGGGGGCTGGCGGCTACACCTTC.

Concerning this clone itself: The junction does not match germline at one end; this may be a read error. In nucleotides, the CDR3 is TGTGCTAGCAGCCCCGGACTGTACCAAGAGACCCAGTACTTC. This sequence encodes CASSPGLYQETQYF. The gene calls are TRBV7-7 and TRBJ2-5; D may be TRBD2 (5 bases). CDR3 size: 14 residues. Germline values: CDR1 SSHAT, CDR2 FNYEAQ (reference sequence).

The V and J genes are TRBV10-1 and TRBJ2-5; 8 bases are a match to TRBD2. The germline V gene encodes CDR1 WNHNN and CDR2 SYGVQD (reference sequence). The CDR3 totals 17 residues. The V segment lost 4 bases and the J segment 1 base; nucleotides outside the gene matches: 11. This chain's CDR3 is CASSAGELAGIQETQYF. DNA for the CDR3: TGCGCCAGCAGTGCGGGTGAGCTAGCGGGTATCCAAGAGACCCAGTACTTC.

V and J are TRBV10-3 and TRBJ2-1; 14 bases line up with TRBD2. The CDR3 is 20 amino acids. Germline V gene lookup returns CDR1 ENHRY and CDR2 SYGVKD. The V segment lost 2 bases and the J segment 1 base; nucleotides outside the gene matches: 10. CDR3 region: CAISESWTSGGSTSYNEQFF. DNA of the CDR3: TGTGCCATCAGTGAGAGCTGGACTAGCGGGGGGAGCACGTCCTACAATGAGCAGTTCTTC.

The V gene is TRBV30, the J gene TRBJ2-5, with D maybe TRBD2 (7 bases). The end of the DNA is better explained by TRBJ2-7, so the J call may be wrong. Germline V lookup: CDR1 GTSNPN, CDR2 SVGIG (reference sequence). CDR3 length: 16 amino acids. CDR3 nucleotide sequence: TGTGCCTGGTGGGGGGGCGGAGCGACTAATCCCTACGAGCAGTACTTC. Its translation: CAWWGGGATNPYEQYF.

Here the CDR3 reads CASSVGQGVLRTIYF. DNA for the CDR3: TGTGCCAGCAGCGTCGGACAGGGAGTCCTACGCACCATATATTTT. The chain recombines TRBV9 with TRBJ1-3; 8 nucleotides align to TRBD1. The CDR3 covers 15 residues. Germline trimming cut 2 bases from V and 9 bases from J; bases unmatched to any gene: 10. CDR1 is SGDLS, CDR2 YYNGEE, per germline.

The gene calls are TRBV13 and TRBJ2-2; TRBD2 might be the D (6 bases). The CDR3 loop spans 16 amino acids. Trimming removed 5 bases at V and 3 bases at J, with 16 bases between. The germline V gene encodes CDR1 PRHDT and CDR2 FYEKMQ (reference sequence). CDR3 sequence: CASSRTSGTDTGELFF. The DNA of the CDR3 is TGTGCCAGCAGCCGTACCTCCGGGACTGACACCGGGGAGCTGTTTTTT. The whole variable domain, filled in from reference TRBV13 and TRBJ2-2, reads AAGVIQSPRHLIKEKRETATLKCYPIPRHDTVYWYQQGPGQDPQFLISFYEKMQSDKGSIPDRFSAQQFSDYHSELNMSSLELGDSALYFCASSRTSGTDTGELFFGEGSRLTVL.

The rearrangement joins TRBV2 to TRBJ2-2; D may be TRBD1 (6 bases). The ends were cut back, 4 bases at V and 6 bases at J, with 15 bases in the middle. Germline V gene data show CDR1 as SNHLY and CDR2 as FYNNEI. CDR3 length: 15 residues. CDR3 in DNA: TGTGCCAGCAGTGGTACAGGGATGATACCCGGGGAGCTGTTTTTT. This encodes CASSGTGMIPGELFF.

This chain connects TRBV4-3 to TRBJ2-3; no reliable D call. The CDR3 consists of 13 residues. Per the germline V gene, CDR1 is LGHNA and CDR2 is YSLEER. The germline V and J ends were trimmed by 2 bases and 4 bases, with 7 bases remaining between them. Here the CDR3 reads CASSQMRSDTQYF. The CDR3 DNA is TGCGCCAGCAGCCAAATGAGATCAGATACGCAGTATTTT.

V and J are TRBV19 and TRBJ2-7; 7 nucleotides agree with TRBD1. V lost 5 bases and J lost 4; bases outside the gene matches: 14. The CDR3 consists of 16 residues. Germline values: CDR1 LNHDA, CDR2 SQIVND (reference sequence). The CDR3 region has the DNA TGTGCCAGTAGTCTCAGTTACCGGGACAGTAGATACGAGCAGTACTTC. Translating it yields CASSLSYRDSRYEQYF.

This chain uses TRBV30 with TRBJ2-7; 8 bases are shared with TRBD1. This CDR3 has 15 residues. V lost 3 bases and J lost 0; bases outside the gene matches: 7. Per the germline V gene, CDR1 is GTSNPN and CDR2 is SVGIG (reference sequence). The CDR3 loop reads CAWSNRGIGSYEQYF. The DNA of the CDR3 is TGTGCCTGGAGCAACAGGGGGATTGGCTCCTACGAGCAGTACTTC.

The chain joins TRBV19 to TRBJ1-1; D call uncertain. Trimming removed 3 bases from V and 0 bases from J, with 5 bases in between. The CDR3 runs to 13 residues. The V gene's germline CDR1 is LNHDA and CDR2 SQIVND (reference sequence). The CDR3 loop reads CASSIRLNTEAFF. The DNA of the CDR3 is TGTGCCAGTAGTATTAGATTGAACACTGAAGCTTTCTTT.

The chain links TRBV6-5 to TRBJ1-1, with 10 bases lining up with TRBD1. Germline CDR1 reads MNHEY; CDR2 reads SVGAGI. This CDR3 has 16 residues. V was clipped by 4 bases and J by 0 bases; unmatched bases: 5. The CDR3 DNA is TGTGCCAGCAGTTCCCCCGGACAGGGGGTGAACACTGAAGCTTTCTTT. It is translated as CASSSPGQGVNTEAFF.

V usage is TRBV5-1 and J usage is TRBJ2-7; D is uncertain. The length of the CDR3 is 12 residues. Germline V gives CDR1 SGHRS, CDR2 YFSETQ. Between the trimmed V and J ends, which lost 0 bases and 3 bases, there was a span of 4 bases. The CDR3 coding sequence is TGCGCCAGCAGCTTGGTCGGCTACGAGCAGTACTTC. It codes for CASSLVGYEQYF.

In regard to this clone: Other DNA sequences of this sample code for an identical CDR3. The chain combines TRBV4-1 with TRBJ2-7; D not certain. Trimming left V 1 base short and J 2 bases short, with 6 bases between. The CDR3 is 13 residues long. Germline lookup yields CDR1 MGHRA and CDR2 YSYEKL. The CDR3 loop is CASSQGLAYEQYF. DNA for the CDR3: TGCGCCAGCAGCCAAGGGCTTGCCTACGAGCAGTACTTC.

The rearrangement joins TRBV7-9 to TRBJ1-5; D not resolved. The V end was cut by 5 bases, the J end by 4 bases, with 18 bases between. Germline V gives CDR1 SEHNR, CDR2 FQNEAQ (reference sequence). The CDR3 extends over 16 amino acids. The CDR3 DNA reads TGTGCCAGCAGCAAATCTTATGGGCGAGGGAATCAGCCCCAGCATTTT. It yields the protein CASSKSYGRGNQPQHF. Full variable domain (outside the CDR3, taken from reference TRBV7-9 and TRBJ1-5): DTGVSQNPRHKITKRGQNVTFRCDPISEHNRLYWYRQTLGQGPEFLTYFQNEAQLEKSRLLSDRFSAERPKGSFSTLEIQRTEQGDSAMYLCASSKSYGRGNQPQHFGDGTRLSIL.

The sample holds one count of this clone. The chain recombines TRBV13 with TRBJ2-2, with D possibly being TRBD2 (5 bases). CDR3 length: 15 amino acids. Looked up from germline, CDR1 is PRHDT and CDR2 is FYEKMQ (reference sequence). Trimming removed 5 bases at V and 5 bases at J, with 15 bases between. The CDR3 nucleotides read TGTGCCAGCAGCCGGAGCGGTCTAGGAACCGGGGAGCTGTTTTTT. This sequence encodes CASSRSGLGTGELFF.

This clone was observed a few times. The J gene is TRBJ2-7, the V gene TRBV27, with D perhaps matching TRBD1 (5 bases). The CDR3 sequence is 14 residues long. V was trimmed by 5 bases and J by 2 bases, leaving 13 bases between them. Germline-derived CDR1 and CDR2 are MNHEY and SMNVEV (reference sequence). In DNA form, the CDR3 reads TGTGCCAGCAGTCCATGGGGCGGCCCCTACGAGCAGTACTTC. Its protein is CASSPWGGPYEQYF.

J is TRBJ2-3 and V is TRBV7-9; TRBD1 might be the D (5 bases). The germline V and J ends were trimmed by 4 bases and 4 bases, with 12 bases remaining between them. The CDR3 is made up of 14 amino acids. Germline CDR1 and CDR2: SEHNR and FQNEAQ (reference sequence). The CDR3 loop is CASSSSDTPDTQYF. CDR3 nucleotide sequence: TGTGCCAGCAGCTCTTCGGACACCCCAGATACGCAGTATTTT.